The rows below give T cell receptor beta chains drawn from one sample of a study of T cells in Graves' hyperthyroidism and ophthalmopathy. MiXCR, run by TCRdb on the multiplex PCR reads, gives a single entry per CDR3 protein. The sample lists a few hundred thousand distinct CDR3 sequences; roughly 17% were seen once. Sequencing was performed on blood. These TCRs come from a woman aged 18-30 years with Graves' ophthalmopathy. CDR3s leave out the opening cysteine and the closing phenylalanine or tryptophan. Size tells how often a clone was seen (once, few, many) or the class of an expanded clone, and some rows leave it out.

j_call clone_size v_call cdr3_aa
TRBJ1-1 once TRBV3-1 ASSSGWAPEAF
TRBJ2-1 - TRBV20-1 SATRESMDEQF
TRBJ1-3 - TRBV15 ATSRDLEGGNTIY
TRBJ2-7 many TRBV12-3/TRBV12-4 ASSAPRGPLAYEQY
TRBJ1-2 - TRBV28 AGSSGLPANYGHT
TRBJ2-2 many TRBV29-1 SVGLDNTGELF
TRBJ2-1 many TRBV7-2 ASSSLRSYNEQF
TRBJ2-7 - TRBV7-6 ASSKSETHEQY
TRBJ2-7 many TRBV11-2 ASSSSDGDVTYEQY
TRBJ1-2 - TRBV29-1 SVEQGVHGYT
TRBJ1-2 many TRBV28 ASSPAGGFYGYT
TRBJ1-2 many TRBV3-1 ASSQEGFTFGPTGYT
TRBJ2-5 many TRBV7-8 ASSLESGGGQETQY
TRBJ1-2 - TRBV25-1 ASSSEPRGTYGYT
TRBJ1-1 - TRBV19 ASSISRKYTMNTEAF
TRBJ2-7 many TRBV27 ASRPGQDFHEQY
TRBJ2-1 few TRBV7-3 ASSSGLAGGPEQF
TRBJ2-5 - TRBV5-6 AGSSTGGMIETQY
TRBJ1-2 - TRBV5-1 ASSYTQGNYGYT
TRBJ1-1 many TRBV6-1 ASKGEPFAEAF
TRBJ2-7 many TRBV12-3/TRBV12-4 ASSFISTGSGYEQY
TRBJ1-1 many TRBV6-5 ASSYFGGASDTEAF
TRBJ1-5 many TRBV6-1 ASSNRGQGNQPQH
TRBJ2-2 few TRBV27 ASSASGTGELF
TRBJ1-6 - TRBV27 ASSFGQGYISPLH
TRBJ1-5 - TRBV5-6 ASSFRRGELQPQH